This TCR beta chain was sequenced for a study of blood T cells in healthy people across ages (dated by TCRdb to the mid-2010s). Turning to the overall study: In model experiments, template switching captured about one uniquely barcoded TCR beta cDNA molecule for every two T cells. Age-related changes in TCR beta repertoire diversity were measured in the study by deep sequencing normalized with unique cDNA molecular identifiers. Four age groups were formed from the donors: young (average 16 years), middle-aged (just under 40), aged (about 68) and long-lived (about 80). To avoid experimental bias, donors of different ages were distributed randomly across sequencing lanes. Using the same blood draw, the study looked at two additional independent replicas of 1 million unique cDNA reads for two donors, one aged 18 to 30 and the other aged 80 or older. Overall study results and their limits: Because the CMV infection status of the donors was unknown, age-related changes in expanded clonotypes may potentially have been confounded. As age increased, observed TCR beta diversity per million T cells dropped in a roughly linear way, and a significant reduction was already evident by age 40. Compared with the aged group, the long-lived group had more naive CD4+ T cells, fewer expanded clones and increased TCR diversity, a pattern suggesting age selection. Total diversity estimates from one million sequenced T cells were considered lower bounds and underestimates. Since profiling was done on bulk unsorted PBMCs, naive and antigen-experienced compartments could not be conclusively compared. There was a strong correlation between observed TCR beta diversity and the percentage of naive T cells measured by flow cytometry.

About this clonotype: It has no known antigen specificity. Per-nucleotide qualities are absent, and no much larger clonotype sits a single base away.

Systemically healthy Caucasian individuals from Russia, roughly 40 in total and aged roughly 6 to 100 years, were included as donors. Each donor gave ten milliliters of peripheral blood, collected into EDTA-treated Vacutainer tubes. Ficoll-Paque density-gradient centrifugation was used to isolate PBMCs, with at least 6.5 million per sample. Total RNA was extracted from PBMCs with Trizol reagent, with at least 6 micrograms obtained per sample. The percentages of naive CD45RAhigh/CD27high T cells were determined by flow cytometry on a PBMC aliquot from every donor. Receptors were amplified or captured by 5' RACE. TCRdb lists the instrument as Illumina HiSeq 2500. A second PCR of roughly 7 to 11 cycles was performed with a sample-barcoded 5' primer and a J-beta primer mix. A template-switch 5' adaptor carrying 12 random nucleotides introduced a unique molecular identifier onto each TCR beta cDNA molecule. At least 3 million CDR3-containing paired-end reads were obtained from each sample. The Mint cDNA synthesis kit, primed by a TRBC-specific oligonucleotide, was used to synthesize first-strand cDNA from all RNA. All cDNA was treated with uracil-DNA glycosylase and then went through a first 18-cycle PCR with the universal primers M1SS and BC2_uni_R. The original methods were these. For normalization, 1 million high-quality reads were randomly selected from each sample, with every read carrying a distinct molecular identifier. Instead of being binned into consensus sequences, reads with shared molecular identifiers were discarded. MiTCR, set to a Q25 quality threshold and the strictest error-elimination algorithm, was used for CDR3 identification, clonotype clustering and error correction. A nonparametric unseen species model with Euler transformation was used to estimate a lower bound on total TCR beta diversity. The raw public reads went through TCRdb reprocessing: fastp at Q25, MiXCR clone calling, in-frame beta chains kept. Entries that share a CDR3 protein sequence are merged under the most common genes and DNA. The V and J calls were not made by the authors but by TCRdb's processing. Recorded for this sample are some 1.5 million distinct CDR3 sequences; 28% of them occurred a single time. The top ten hold around 7.7% of the sample.

Relative to germline, V is 5 bases shorter and J is 2 bases shorter, with 11 bases between their ends. The CDR3 starts with the cysteine, ends with the phenylalanine, and has 14 residues. Here the CDR3 DNA is all that survives: 42 bases in frame from base 1. The germline V gene sets CDR1 to LGHNA and CDR2 to YSLEER. The receptor's source is a woman aged 25-40 years in good health. Sequenced input: blood. The chain couples TRBV4-3 to TRBJ2-3, with the D gene uncertain. CDR3 region: CASSAQVATDTQYF. The nucleotide sequence reads TGCGCCAGCAGCGCTCAGGTCGCCACAGATACGCAGTATTTT.